The clone carrying this T cell receptor (beta chain) was seen once. The antigen is undetermined. The CDR3 length is 16 residues. V was clipped by 2 bases and J by 0 bases; unmatched bases: 4. CDR1 and CDR2 from the germline V gene are SGHRS and YFSETQ. The entry originates in a study of cytomegalovirus exposure and HLA in healthy donors. Study conclusions and caveats: Altogether, 164 TCR beta chains were recorded as cytomegalovirus-associated. TCR clusters originating in the first cohort tended to co-occur in the approximately 130 validation repertoires, according to a later analysis.

Assay: immunoSEQ multiplex PCR; the TCRdb copy retains only in-frame clones and omits some. The table shows some 68,000 clones, with approximately 94% occurring only once. Separate from the roughly 670-subject first cohort, the approximately 130-subject validation cohort was the one that the donors belonged to. The J gene is TRBJ2-4, the V gene TRBV5-1; 8 nucleotides line up with TRBD1. The sample was PBMCs. The receptor was derived from a man aged 18 to 29 in good health and CMV-seropositive. This chain's CDR3 is CASSFRTGLAKNIQYF. As DNA, the CDR3 is TGCGCCAGCAGCTTCCGGACAGGGTTAGCCAAAAACATTCAGTACTTC.